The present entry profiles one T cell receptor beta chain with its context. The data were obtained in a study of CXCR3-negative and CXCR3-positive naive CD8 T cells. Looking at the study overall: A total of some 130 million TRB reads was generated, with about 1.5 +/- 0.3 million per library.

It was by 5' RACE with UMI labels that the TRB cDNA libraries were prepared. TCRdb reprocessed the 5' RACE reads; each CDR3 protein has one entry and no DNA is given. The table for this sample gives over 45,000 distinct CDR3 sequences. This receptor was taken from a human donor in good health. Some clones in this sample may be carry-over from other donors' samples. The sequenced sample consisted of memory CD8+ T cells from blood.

CDR3 loop: CSVEDSIAYNEQFF. V is TRBV29-1 and J is TRBJ2-1. CDR3 size: 14 residues. Germline V lookup: CDR1 SQVTM, CDR2 ANQGSEA.